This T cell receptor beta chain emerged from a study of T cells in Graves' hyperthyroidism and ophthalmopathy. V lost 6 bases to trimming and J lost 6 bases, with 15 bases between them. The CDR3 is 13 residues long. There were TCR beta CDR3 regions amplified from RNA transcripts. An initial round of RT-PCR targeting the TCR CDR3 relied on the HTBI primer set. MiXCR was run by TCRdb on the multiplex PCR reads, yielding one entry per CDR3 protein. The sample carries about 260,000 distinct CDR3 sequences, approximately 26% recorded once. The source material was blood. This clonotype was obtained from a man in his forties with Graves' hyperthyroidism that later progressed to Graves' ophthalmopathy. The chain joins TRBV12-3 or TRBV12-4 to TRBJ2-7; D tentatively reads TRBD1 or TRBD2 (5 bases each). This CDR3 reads CASSTGPEAEQYF. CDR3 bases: TGTGCCAGCAGCACGGGACCAGAGGCCGAGCAGTACTTC.